These T cell receptor beta chains were read from a single sample in a study of T cells in Graves' hyperthyroidism and ophthalmopathy. TCRdb ran MiXCR on the multiplex PCR reads and lists one entry per CDR3 protein. This table has over 550,000 distinct CDR3 sequences, approximately 15% appearing once. Sequencing used blood. These receptors originate from a woman under 30 with Graves' hyperthyroidism. Each CDR3 is given with its conserved first and last residue.

V gene | CDR3 protein
TRBV14 | CASRPLGRLNTEAFF
TRBV9 | CASSVAWGAGYGYTF
TRBV3-1 | CASSPRTGWGYEQYF
TRBV11-3 | CASSLDGGYNEQFF
TRBV6-2/TRBV6-3 | CASSYTRSTYNEQFF
TRBV20-1 | CSARDGGAGGGGGGGPDTQYF
TRBV19 | CASSIGVAGVLYNEQFF
TRBV20-1 | CSARDSQGRGAKNIQYF
TRBV7-2 | CASSFGPGGNTIYF
TRBV6-1 | CATSDGPPDTQYF
TRBV28 | CASSGGAGQTDTQYF
TRBV2 | CASSVGEYNEQFF
TRBV7-2 | CASIRSLGQGGSTLHF
TRBV7-8 | CASSLGGGQGARQFF
TRBV24-1 | CATSDYRGGLGEAFF
TRBV10-3 | CAISESLGSGANVLTF
TRBV20-1 | CSATGTSGNNEQFF
TRBV4-2 | CASSYREDANYGYTF
TRBV18 | CASSPYGYEQYF
TRBV30 | CAWSTDRGSQPQHF
TRBV7-3 | CASSLGGGGTGELFF
TRBV7-6 | CASSLGKSGANVLTF
TRBV6-1 | CASIWGGDEQYF
TRBV12-3/TRBV12-4 | CASSRSDPVYGYTF
TRBV12-3/TRBV12-4 | CASSLVRGQPQHF
TRBV27 | CASTPGQGARTGELFF
TRBV5-1 | CASSRPSGTGEYEQYF
TRBV11-1 | CASTPRGTEWSDTQYF
TRBV6-2/TRBV6-3 | CASSYTAVTYF
TRBV9 | CASSVEQTTEAFF
TRBV9 | CASSVDTSGSYEQYF
TRBV20-1 | CSASDGGQPQHF
TRBV6-1 | CASSEETGGRDTQYF